The following is a T cell receptor beta chain sequence with its context. The antigen remains undetermined. Only in-frame clones appear in the TCRdb table, and some are missing; sequencing was by immunoSEQ multiplex PCR. Among about 58,000 clones listed, over 80% were seen once. The data belong to a study of OX40 agonist ivuxolimab in advanced cancers. Looking at the study overall: Every 2 weeks, patients got intravenous ivuxolimab at one of six dose levels (0.01-10 mg/kg).

Study-level findings and limits: CD8+ T cells showed, on average, more clonal expansion than CD4+ cells.

From germline, CDR1 is LNHDA and CDR2 SQIVND (reference sequence). The V end lost 5 bases, the J end lost 1 base, and 11 bases lay between the germline ends. CDR3 length equals 14 residues. The receptor was derived from an adult with an advanced solid tumor such as melanoma, head and neck, liver or kidney cancer. The gene calls are TRBV19 and TRBJ1-1; no reliable D call. The sequencing used CD4+ or CD8+ T cells sorted from blood, collected in a trial of the OX40 agonist ivuxolimab. The CDR3 nucleotides read TGTGCCAGTAGTCGAGACATGACGAACACTGAAGCTTTCTTT. Translated, it gives CASSRDMTNTEAFF.